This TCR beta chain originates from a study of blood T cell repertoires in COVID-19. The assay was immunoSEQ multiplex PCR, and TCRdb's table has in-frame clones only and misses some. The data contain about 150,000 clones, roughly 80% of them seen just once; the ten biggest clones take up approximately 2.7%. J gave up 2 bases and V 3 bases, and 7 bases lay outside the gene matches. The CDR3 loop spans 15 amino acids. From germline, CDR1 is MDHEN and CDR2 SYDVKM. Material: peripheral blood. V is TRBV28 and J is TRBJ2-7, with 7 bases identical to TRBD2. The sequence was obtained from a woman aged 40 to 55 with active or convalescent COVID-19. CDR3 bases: TGTGCCAGCAGTTTTTCATGGGGGGGAGCCTACGAGCAGTACTTC. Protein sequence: CASSFSWGGAYEQYF. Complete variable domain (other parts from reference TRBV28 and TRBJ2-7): DVKVTQSSRYLVKRTGEKVFLECVQDMDHENMFWYRQDPGLGLRLIYFSYDVKMKEKGDIPEGYSVSREKKERFSLILESASTNQTSMYLCASSFSWGGAYEQYFGPGTRLTVT.